This TCR beta chain derives from a study of PD-1 blockade in mismatch repair-deficient tumors. The wider study: Enrolled about 2012-2016, patients had progressing, pretreated mismatch repair-deficient cancers of about a dozen types. General observations from the study: After pembrolizumab, tumor-resident clones rose rapidly, then generally contracted before radiologic responses.

The table came from immunoSEQ multiplex PCR; TCRdb's copy has only in-frame clones and leaves some out. Here the sample spans tens of thousands of clones, 81% being singletons. Every patient had mismatch repair deficiency by PCR or immunohistochemistry. TCR sequencing covered a few patients who responded to pembrolizumab. This CDR3 region has 15 residues. With 4 bases clipped from V and 1 base from J, the junction kept 7 bases outside the gene matches. Germline-derived CDR1 and CDR2 are SGHAT and FQNNGV. In this sample, this clone turned up a few times. Its antigen is as yet unknown. This chain connects TRBV11-2 to TRBJ2-7; TRBD1 matches 7 bases. The sample in question was peripheral blood, obtained 12 weeks after starting pembrolizumab. The sequence was obtained from an adult with mismatch repair-deficient cancer. The CDR3 DNA reads TGTGCCAGCAGCTGGGTCCGGGACAGATCCTACGAGCAGTACTTC. It codes for CASSWVRDRSYEQYF.